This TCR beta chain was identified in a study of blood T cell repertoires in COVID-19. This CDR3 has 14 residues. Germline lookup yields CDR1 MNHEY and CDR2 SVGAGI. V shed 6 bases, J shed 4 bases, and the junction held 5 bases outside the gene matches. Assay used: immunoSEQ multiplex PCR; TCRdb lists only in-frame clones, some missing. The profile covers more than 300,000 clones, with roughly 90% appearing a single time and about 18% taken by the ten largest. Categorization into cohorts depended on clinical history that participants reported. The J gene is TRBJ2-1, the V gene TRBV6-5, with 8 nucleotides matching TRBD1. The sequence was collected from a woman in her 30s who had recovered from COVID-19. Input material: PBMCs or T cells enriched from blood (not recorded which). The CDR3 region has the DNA TGTGCCAGCAGCTTCCGACAGGGGTACAATGAGCAGTTCTTC. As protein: CASSFRQGYNEQFF.